Sequencing of this TCR beta chain was carried out in a study of blood T cell repertoires in COVID-19. Study information: Sites in the United States, Italy and Spain provided acute and convalescent COVID-19 samples. T cells, B-cell-depleted T cells, or PBMCs provided the cDNA or gDNA that served as material.

Participants reported their clinical history, and cohort assignment relied on those reports. Germline lookup yields CDR1 SQVTM and CDR2 ANQGSEA. The CDR3 consists of 14 residues. With V trimmed by 4 bases and J by 8 bases, 8 bases remained unmatched. The sample holds one count of this clone. Original processing notes: Reference gene primer amplification yielded estimated nucleated cell counts. This table comes from immunoSEQ multiplex PCR, and its TCRdb copy is limited to in-frame clones, with some not included. The DNA gave D and trimming, while V, J and clone size come from that table. Of 310,000 or so clones in the sample, 90% were seen once.

The rearrangement links TRBV29-1 to TRBJ1-2; TRBD1 matches at 12 bases. This TCR was sampled from a woman between 18 and 30 years old with acute COVID-19. The sample comprised PBMCs or T cells enriched from blood (not recorded which). CDR3 protein: CSVVVGTGGNGYTF. The DNA for the CDR3 is TGCAGCGTTGTTGTCGGGACAGGGGGCAACGGCTACACCTTC.